A selection of T cell receptor beta chains follows, all from one sample in a study of T cell repertoires in cytomegalovirus infection. TCRdb re-analysed the reads in MiXCR, keeping a single row per CDR3 protein. The sample consists of around 270,000 distinct CDR3 sequences, less than 9.5% of them appearing once. Sequenced sample: PBMCs. The receptors here all came from a human donor in good health (CMV status not recorded). Some clones in this sample may be carry-over from other donors' samples. Both conserved end residues are part of each CDR3. The order of the fields is CDR3 length, J gene, D gene, V gene, clone size, CDR3 DNA, CDR3 protein. A D gene is named only where the DNA matches it firmly. Part of the rows lack a size; the others show once, few, many or a class for expanded clones.

>14|TRBJ2-5|NA|TRBV7-8|many
TGTGCCAGCAGCGAAGAGAAGAAGCAAGAGACCCAGTACTTC
CASSEEKKQETQYF
>13|TRBJ1-2|TRBD1|TRBV6-6|NA
TGTGCCAGCAGTTCGGACAGGGAGGTTGGCTACACCTTC
CASSSDREVGYTF
>14|TRBJ1-1|NA|TRBV7-2|many
TGTGCCAGCAGCTTAGGTCGGGCGAAGACTGAAGCTTTCTTT
CASSLGRAKTEAFF
>14|TRBJ2-5|NA|TRBV5-4|many
TGTGCCAGCAGCTTTGGACACAACCAAGAGACCCAGTACTTC
CASSFGHNQETQYF
>11|TRBJ2-5|NA|TRBV6-1|NA
TGTGCCGGGGGGACCCAAGAGACCCAGTACTTC
CAGGTQETQYF
>12|TRBJ1-5|NA|TRBV7-9|many
TGTGCCAGCAGCTTAGACGGTTTGGCCCAGCATTTT
CASSLDGLAQHF
>12|TRBJ2-1|NA|TRBV27|NA
TGTGCCAGCAGTTTGGGACCGGGTGGGGAGTTCTTC
CASSLGPGGEFF
>16|TRBJ2-6|NA|TRBV29-1|NA
TGCAGCGTTGAAGACAGCGGTAACTCTGGGGCCAACGTCCTGACTTTC
CSVEDSGNSGANVLTF
>14|TRBJ2-3|NA|TRBV20-1|NA
TGCAGTGCTAGAGATTGGCAGGGGACAGATACGCAGTATTTT
CSARDWQGTDTQYF
>13|TRBJ2-5|NA|TRBV20-1|once
TGCAGTGCCATGGACAGTCTCCAAGAGACCCAGTACTTC
CSAMDSLQETQYF
>15|TRBJ1-1|TRBD1|TRBV12-3/TRBV12-4|many
TGTGCCAGCACTTCAGGAGGGGCAGGGGGGACTGAAGCTTTCTTT
CASTSGGAGGTEAFF
>13|TRBJ1-1|NA|TRBV5-6|many
TGTGCCAGTCTCCGAGGAATGAACACTGAAGCTTTCTTT
CASLRGMNTEAFF
>18|TRBJ2-2|TRBD2|TRBV7-2|many
TGTGCCAGCAGCGGGTCACTAGCGGGGGTGAGGAACACCGGGGAGCTGTTTTTT
CASSGSLAGVRNTGELFF
>15|TRBJ1-4|NA|TRBV7-2|many
TGTGCCAGCAGCTCAAGACAGGCGGCTGGTGAAAAACTGTTTTTT
CASSSRQAAGEKLFF
>16|TRBJ2-6|NA|TRBV12-3/TRBV12-4|many
TGTGCCAGCAGTTTACGGGGAGAACCTGGGGCCAACGTCCTGACTTTC
CASSLRGEPGANVLTF
>15|TRBJ2-3|NA|TRBV7-2|many
TGTGCCAGCAGCTTAGTGGGGCGGGCCACAGATACGCAGTATTTT
CASSLVGRATDTQYF
>12|TRBJ1-4|NA|TRBV7-2|NA
TGTGCCAGCAGCTTAGATTATGGGAGGCTGTTTTTT
CASSLDYGRLFF
>15|TRBJ1-1|NA|TRBV28|many
TGTGCCAGCACTCTCCAGGGGACGCCGAACACTGAAGCTTTCTTT
CASTLQGTPNTEAFF
>14|TRBJ2-1|NA|TRBV7-4|NA
TGTGCCAGCAGCTTGGTAGGCAGGAACAATGAGCAGTTCTTC
CASSLVGRNNEQFF
>16|TRBJ2-1|TRBD1|TRBV7-3|few
TGTGCCAGCAGCCTTAGGGGGCGTAACCCTTGGAATGAGCAGTTCTTC
CASSLRGRNPWNEQFF
>12|TRBJ2-7|NA|TRBV5-1|few
TGCGCCAGCAGCTTGCAGGGGCACGAGCAGTACTTC
CASSLQGHEQYF